Presented here are 29 T cell receptor beta chains from one specimen sequenced in a study of shared clonotypes between healthy human individuals. The assay was immunoSEQ multiplex PCR, and TCRdb's table has in-frame clones only and misses some. The sample includes roughly 110,000 clones, about 70% of them seen just once. What was sequenced was memory CD8+ T cells sorted from blood. Documented subset: CD45RO+ cells pooled with CCR7-negative TemRA cells. All receptors come from a woman under 40 in good health.

This clone was counted between two and nine times. The chain combines TRBV6-4 with TRBJ2-3; no reliable D call. V dropped 4 bases and J dropped 4 bases, with 12 bases sitting between them. Germline V gene lookup returns CDR1 MRHNA and CDR2 SNTAGT. The CDR3 loop spans 14 amino acids. The CDR3 is CASSVDEVADTQYF. Written as DNA, the CDR3 is TGTGCCAGCAGTGTGGACGAGGTGGCAGATACGCAGTATTTT.

The chain joins TRBV29-1 to TRBJ2-7; 10 nucleotides align to TRBD2. V lost 7 bases, J lost 5 bases, and 5 bases stayed unmatched. The CDR3 runs 12 residues. CDR1 SQVTM and CDR2 ANQGSEA come from the germline V gene. CDR3 region: CSAEGLAHEQYF. The DNA for the CDR3 is TGCAGCGCCGAGGGACTAGCGCACGAGCAGTACTTC.

The chain joins TRBV5-1 to TRBJ2-1, with TRBD1 matching over 7 bases. Germline V gives CDR1 SGHRS, CDR2 YFSETQ. The J segment lost 0 bases and the V segment lost 4 bases, leaving 7 bases of the junction unmatched. This CDR3 is built from 16 residues. The CDR3 here is CASSLRQGSSYNEQFF. DNA for the CDR3: TGCGCCAGCAGCCTAAGACAGGGAAGCTCCTACAATGAGCAGTTCTTC.

The rearrangement links TRBV5-1 to TRBJ2-7; D is perhaps TRBD1 (6 bases). This CDR3 spans 14 amino acids. Looked up from germline, CDR1 is SGHRS and CDR2 is YFSETQ. The germline V and J ends were trimmed by 4 bases and 2 bases, with 13 bases remaining between them. This CDR3 reads CASSQATGTYEQYF. The CDR3, as DNA: TGCGCCAGCAGCCAGGCGACAGGAACCTACGAGCAGTACTTC.

This clone was seen once. At the DNA level, this CDR3 is encoded by other sequences in the same sample as well. The CDR3 spells CASSQGLAGAKNIQYF. The CDR3 nucleotides are TGTGCCAGCAGCCAAGGACTAGCGGGAGCCAAAAACATTCAGTACTTC. The chain has TRBV4-2 and TRBJ2-4; TRBD2 agrees at 10 bases. Unmatched junction bases numbered 0, after V lost 1 base and J lost 0 bases. From germline, CDR1 is LGHNA and CDR2 YNFKEQ. The CDR3 sequence is 16 residues long.

This clone turned up a few times. J is TRBJ2-7 and V is TRBV7-9; D is unresolved. V was shortened by 1 base and J by 5 bases, with 6 bases between the two germline ends. The germline gives CDR1 SEHNR, CDR2 FQNEAQ (reference sequence). This CDR3 contains 12 residues. CDR3 in amino acids: CASSLVINEQYF. For the CDR3, the DNA is TGTGCCAGCAGCTTAGTCATCAACGAGCAGTACTTC.

The DNA for the CDR3 is TGTGCCATCAGGGACGCAGGCTACGAGCAGTACTTC. Translated, it gives CAIRDAGYEQYF. The gene calls are TRBV10-3 and TRBJ2-7; D is uncertain. CDR3 length equals 12 residues. V was clipped by 6 bases and J by 3 bases, with 9 bases between them. Germline V gene lookup returns CDR1 ENHRY and CDR2 SYGVKD.

V is TRBV10-1 and J is TRBJ2-2; unclear D gene. Germline CDR1 reads WNHNN; CDR2 reads SYGVQD (reference sequence). Deletions cut 4 bases from V and 3 bases from J, with 9 bases between. CDR3 length: 14 residues. CDR3 sequence (DNA): TGCGCCAGCAGTGCTGAAGGGTACACCGGGGAGCTGTTTTTT. This encodes CASSAEGYTGELFF.

DNA for the CDR3: TGTGCCATCAGTGAGTCTGACAACCAGGGGACCGGGGAGCTGTTTTTT. This codes for CAISESDNQGTGELFF. This chain links TRBV10-3 with TRBJ2-2; perhaps TRBD1 as D (6 bases). V was cut by 0 bases and J by 5 bases, with 13 bases left in between. The CDR3 totals 16 residues. Germline CDR1 reads ENHRY; CDR2 reads SYGVKD.

The gene calls are TRBV5-8 and TRBJ2-4, with D possibly being TRBD2 (5 bases). The CDR3 is made up of 16 amino acids. Germline-derived CDR1 and CDR2 are SGHTS and YDEGEE. Trimming cost V 4 bases and J 0 bases, with 14 bases left between them. The CDR3 region has the DNA TGTGCCAGCAGCGGATTTAGCGAACTAGCCAAAAACATTCAGTACTTC. Amino acids: CASSGFSELAKNIQYF.

In its sample, this clone was seen a few times. The J gene is TRBJ2-7, the V gene TRBV28, with unresolved D. This CDR3 is 16 amino acids long. Deletions cut 3 bases from V and 0 bases from J, with 15 bases between. The germline V gene encodes CDR1 MDHEN and CDR2 SYDVKM. The CDR3 spells CASSFPTKEISYEQYF. In DNA, the CDR3 is TGTGCCAGCAGTTTCCCAACCAAGGAGATCTCCTACGAGCAGTACTTC. Looking up the rest from reference TRBV28 and TRBJ2-7 gives the full variable domain: DVKVTQSSRYLVKRTGEKVFLECVQDMDHENMFWYRQDPGLGLRLIYFSYDVKMKEKGDIPEGYSVSREKKERFSLILESASTNQTSMYLCASSFPTKEISYEQYFGPGTRLTVT.

The chain uses TRBV10-3 and TRBJ2-7; 7 bases line up with TRBD2. CDR1 is ENHRY and CDR2 is SYGVKD in the germline V gene. J lost 2 bases, V lost 7 bases, and 8 bases had no gene match. The CDR3 runs 14 residues. This CDR3 is CAITETSRTYEQYF. The CDR3 bases are TGTGCCATCACCGAGACTAGCCGCACCTACGAGCAGTACTTC.

The rearrangement uses TRBV11-2 and TRBJ2-1; D is possibly TRBD1 (5 bases). Trimming took 5 bases from V and 9 from J, leaving 20 bases between them. CDR3 size: 15 residues. Per the germline V gene, CDR1 is SGHAT and CDR2 is FQNNGV. The DNA for the CDR3 is TGTGCCAGCAGCCCAGACAGTCCCAAGGGGATTGAGCAGTTCTTC. Translating it yields CASSPDSPKGIEQFF.

The V gene is TRBV6-1, the J gene TRBJ2-3; D is unresolved. V was shortened by 6 bases and J by 2 bases, with 9 bases between the two germline ends. CDR1 and CDR2 from the germline V gene are MNHNS and SASEGT. The CDR3 covers 13 residues. CDR3 protein: CASSQTYTDTQYF. For the CDR3, the DNA is TGTGCCAGCAGCCAGACCTACACAGATACGCAGTATTTT.

The J gene is TRBJ2-5, the V gene TRBV2; D unclear. In germline, CDR1 is SNHLY, CDR2 FYNNEI. This CDR3 region has 10 residues. V lost 7 bases and J lost 11, with 11 bases in between. CDR3 residues: CASKLLEQYF. DNA of the CDR3: TGTGCCAGCAAATTGCTTGAGCAGTACTTC. The variable domain in full, completed from reference TRBV2 and TRBJ2-5, reads EPEVTQTPSHQVTQMGQEVILRCVPISNHLYFYWYRQILGQKVEFLVSFYNNEISEKSEIFDDQFSVERPDGSNFTLKIRSTKLEDSAMYFCASKLLEQYFGPGTRLLVL.

V usage is TRBV9 and J usage is TRBJ2-5; 13 nucleotides match TRBD2. The CDR3 sequence is 15 residues long. Germline loops: CDR1 SGDLS, CDR2 YYNGEE. The J segment lost 8 bases and the V segment lost 0 bases, leaving 4 bases of the junction unmatched. CDR3 in DNA: TGTGCCAGCAGCGTAGATGGGACTAGCGGGACAACCCAGTACTTC. As protein: CASSVDGTSGTTQYF.

The chain combines TRBV4-2 with TRBJ2-5, with 13 bases lining up with TRBD2. The CDR3 contains 16 residues. Trimming took 3 bases from V and 2 from J; bases not matched to a gene: 3. Looked up from germline, CDR1 is LGHNA and CDR2 is YNFKEQ. Here the CDR3 DNA reads TGTGCCAGCAGCCAGGGGACTAGCGGGAATCAAGAGACCCAGTACTTC. Translation: CASSQGTSGNQETQYF.

The rearrangement links TRBV6-5 to TRBJ2-1; D is undetermined. The germline V gene has CDR1 MNHEY and CDR2 SVGAGI. This CDR3 spans 12 amino acids. V lost 7 bases and J 5 bases, leaving 9 bases between the germline ends. The CDR3 DNA sequence: TGTGCCAGCATAGGGTGGAACAATGAGCAGTTCTTC. This gives the protein CASIGWNNEQFF.

The rearrangement joins TRBV5-1 to TRBJ1-2; D gene uncertain. There are 14 residues in the CDR3. Germline V gene sequence: CDR1 SGHRS, CDR2 YFSETQ. The V and J ends lost 4 bases and 7 bases respectively, with 17 bases between them. The CDR3 DNA follows: TGCGCCAGCAGCAAGGGCCGAGATTTTTTTGGCTACACCTTC. Protein sequence: CASSKGRDFFGYTF.

The chain recombines TRBV7-8 with TRBJ2-7; D is perhaps TRBD1 or TRBD2 (6 bases each). Germline CDR1 and CDR2: SGHVS and FQNEAQ. Trimming shortened V by 4 bases and J by 2 bases, and 24 bases separated the two germline ends. CDR3 length: 18 amino acids. As DNA, the CDR3 is TGTGCCAGCAGCTCCAGGGGCTGGAGGGGAGTTCTCGCCTACGAGCAGTACTTC. It is translated as CASSSRGWRGVLAYEQYF.

This clone was counted only a few times. The rearrangement joins TRBV10-3 to TRBJ2-7; 12 positions agree with TRBD2. Trimming at V came to 6 bases and at J to 2 bases, leaving 8 bases not matched to a gene. This CDR3 has 16 amino acids. CDR1 and CDR2 (germline): ENHRY, SYGVKD. The DNA of the CDR3 is TGTGCCATCAGCCCCAGCTCTAGCGGGAGGGCCTACGAGCAGTACTTC. The encoded protein is CAISPSSSGRAYEQYF.

The V call is TRBV4-1, the J call TRBJ2-1; D perhaps matches TRBD2 (6 bases). In germline, CDR1 is MGHRA, CDR2 YSYEKL. This CDR3 is built from 18 residues. Trimming removed 2 bases at V and 7 bases at J, with 24 bases between. In nucleotides, the CDR3 is TGCGCCAGCAGCCAAAACCTGGGAGGCTCGCGGGCCATAAATGAGCAGTTCTTC. Translating gives CASSQNLGGSRAINEQFF.

This clone was found many times. V is TRBV2 and J is TRBJ1-2; D is ambiguous. Germline CDR1 SNHLY, CDR2 FYNNEI. V was clipped by 10 bases and J by 3 bases, with 12 bases between them. This CDR3 contains 12 residues. This chain's CDR3 is CATRYSDYGYTF. The CDR3 coding sequence is TGTGCCACACGGTATTCGGACTATGGCTACACCTTC.

This chain connects TRBV28 to TRBJ2-1; the match to TRBD2 covers 9 bases. CDR1 is MDHEN, CDR2 SYDVKM, per germline. Trimming took 6 bases from V and 6 from J; bases not matched to a gene: 12. CDR3 length: 16 amino acids. The CDR3 sequence is CASSTLAGTSLNEQFF. Written as DNA, the CDR3 is TGTGCCAGCAGCACCTTAGCCGGGACTAGCCTCAATGAGCAGTTCTTC.

The chain carries TRBV7-2 and TRBJ2-7; D unclear. Trimming took 5 bases from V and 2 from J, leaving 7 bases between them. CDR3 length: 12 residues. Germline values: CDR1 SGHTA, CDR2 FQGNSA. The CDR3 here is CASSLLPYEQYF. Here the CDR3 DNA reads TGTGCCAGCAGCCTACTGCCCTACGAGCAGTACTTC.

There are many counts of this clone. The rearrangement links TRBV6-6 to TRBJ1-1; D is ambiguous. Germline values: CDR1 MNHNY, CDR2 SVGAGI (reference sequence). The CDR3 runs 13 residues. V lost 0 bases and J 7 bases, leaving 9 bases between the germline ends. The CDR3, as DNA: TGTGCCAGCAGTTACTCCGATCTAATTGAAGCTTTCTTT. It specifies CASSYSDLIEAFF.

The rearrangement joins TRBV11-2 to TRBJ1-1; D ambiguous. The germline gives CDR1 SGHAT, CDR2 FQNNGV. V was clipped by 0 bases and J by 6 bases, with 11 bases between them. The CDR3 totals 14 residues. The CDR3 sequence: CASSLDPSSAEAFF. The DNA for the CDR3 is TGTGCCAGCAGCTTAGACCCTAGCAGCGCTGAAGCTTTCTTT.

J is TRBJ2-7 and V is TRBV7-8; possibly TRBD1 for D (6 bases). The germline V gene has CDR1 SGHVS and CDR2 FQNEAQ. The germline V and J ends were trimmed by 5 bases and 3 bases, with 11 bases remaining between them. The CDR3 contains 13 residues. The CDR3 DNA sequence: TGTGCCAGCAGCATCGAACAGGGCTACGAGCAGTACTTC. Amino acids: CASSIEQGYEQYF. The whole variable domain, filled in from reference TRBV7-8 and TRBJ2-7, reads GAGVSQSPRYKVAKRGQDVALRCDPISGHVSLFWYQQALGQGPEFLTYFQNEAQLDKSGLPSDRFFAERPEGSVSTLKIQRTQQEDSAVYLCASSIEQGYEQYFGPGTRLTVT.

The J gene is TRBJ1-5, the V gene TRBV29-1, with a possible D match to TRBD1 (5 bases). V was pared by 6 bases and J by 5 bases, with 20 bases between. CDR3 size: 15 residues. Germline V gene data show CDR1 as SQVTM and CDR2 as ANQGSEA. The CDR3 DNA sequence: TGCAGCGTGGGGATTACGGGACTCCTCGATCAGCCCCAGCATTTT. This encodes CSVGITGLLDQPQHF.